A single sample gave rise to the 28 T cell receptor beta chains below, sequenced in a study of molecular identifiers for immune sequencing clone quantification. TCRdb re-called the PCR reads with MiXCR, one entry per CDR3 protein. Among about 640,000 distinct CDR3 sequences listed, just under 20% were seen once. Source material: naive CD8+ T cells from blood, with Jurkat cell RNA spiked in. The sample's subset: FACS-sorted CD8+CD4-CCR7+CD45RA+ naive T cells. These receptors came from a human donor in good health. Some libraries in this study had Jurkat cell RNA spiked in.

There are many counts of this clonotype. The V call is TRBV7-9, the J call TRBJ2-1, with D hard to call. Deletions cut 4 bases from V and 1 base from J, with 11 bases between. The germline gives CDR1 SEHNR, CDR2 FQNEAQ (reference sequence). The CDR3 runs 15 residues. CDR3: CASSSSLWSYNEQFF. The CDR3 coding sequence is TGTGCCAGCAGCTCTTCGCTCTGGTCCTACAATGAGCAGTTCTTC.

Regarding this clonotype: This clone may be a read error of a much larger clone one base away. The CDR3 is CASSLERGGGNEQFF. The DNA of the CDR3 is TGTGCCAGCAGCTTAGAGCGAGGCGGGGGCAATGAGCAGTTCTTC. The chain employs TRBV7-2 and TRBJ2-1; 7 nucleotides align to TRBD2. V lost 1 base to trimming and J lost 6 bases; unmatched junction nucleotides: 6. The V gene's germline CDR1 is SGHTA and CDR2 FQGNSA. The CDR3 is 15 amino acids.

On this clonotype: This may be a read error: a much more frequent sequence differs by one nucleotide. This chain links TRBV6-6 with TRBJ1-1, with D perhaps TRBD1 (6 bases). Germline values: CDR1 MNHNY, CDR2 SVGAGI (reference sequence). The CDR3 has 12 amino acids. CDR3 sequence reads: CAGRDKLTEALF. The CDR3 DNA follows: TGTGCCGGCCGGGACAAACTCACTGAAGCTCTCTTT.

This clonotype was seen only a few times. This chain uses TRBV3-1 with TRBJ2-1, with D maybe TRBD1 (7 bases). Trimming removed 4 bases at V and 2 bases at J, with 18 bases between. The CDR3 loop spans 17 amino acids. In germline, CDR1 is LGHDT, CDR2 YNNKEL (reference sequence). The CDR3, as DNA: TGTGCCAGCAGCCTAAACCCCGCGGGACAGCCCTACAATGAGCAGTTCTTC. As protein: CASSLNPAGQPYNEQFF.

This clonotype was detected only a few times. The chain is built from TRBV4-3 and TRBJ2-2; 8 bases match TRBD2. CDR1 is LGHNA, CDR2 YSLEER, per germline. The CDR3 totals 17 residues. With 0 bases clipped from V and 3 bases from J, the junction kept 6 bases outside the gene matches. The CDR3 here is CASSQETGTSYTGELFF. Here the CDR3 DNA reads TGCGCCAGCAGCCAAGAGACCGGGACTAGTTACACCGGGGAGCTGTTTTTT.

To note about this clonotype: With a much larger clone just one base away, this may be a read error. The V and J genes are TRBV19 and TRBJ2-3; 8 bases are a match to TRBD1. The CDR3 runs to 19 residues. Germline CDR1 reads LNHDA; CDR2 reads SQIVND (reference sequence). The CDR3 DNA reads as TGTGCCAGTAGTGTGGGTTTTGCAGGGGGCAGTTACCGGACAGATGCGCAGTATTTT. This codes for CASSVGFAGGSYRTDAQYF.

Comment on this clonotype: It may be a read error: a sequence one base away is much more abundant. The rearrangement links TRBV6-1 to TRBJ1-1; D may be TRBD1 (5 bases). This CDR3 comprises 13 residues. Per the germline V gene, CDR1 is MNHNS and CDR2 is SASEGT. The V and J ends lost 2 bases and 10 bases respectively, with 14 bases between them. The DNA of the CDR3 is TGTGCCAGCAGTGAAATCCCCGACAGTGTAGCTTTCTTT. Translating gives CASSEIPDSVAFF.

The V and J genes are TRBV6-2 or TRBV6-3 and TRBJ1-1, with D maybe TRBD1 (6 bases). V lost 5 bases and J 1 base, leaving 14 bases between the germline ends. This CDR3 comprises 15 residues. Per germline, CDR1 MNHEY and CDR2 SVGEGT. The CDR3: CASSGRGYPNTEAFF. The CDR3 DNA reads as TGTGCCAGCAGTGGAAGGGGGTACCCGAACACTGAAGCTTTCTTT.

This clonotype was counted ten times or more. The chain joins TRBV4-1 to TRBJ2-7, with TRBD1 matching 9 bases. This CDR3 spans 15 amino acids. The trim removed 2 bases at V and 3 bases at J, leaving 5 bases unmatched. Germline V gene sequence: CDR1 MGHRA, CDR2 YSYEKL. In DNA form, the CDR3 reads TGCGCCAGCAGCCAAACCGGGACAGGGCGCTACGAGCAGTACTTC. Its protein is CASSQTGTGRYEQYF.

A remark on this clonotype: One base away lies a much larger clone, so this may be a sequencing read error. V and J are TRBV7-9 and TRBJ1-1; D is unresolved. The length of the CDR3 is 14 residues. Germline V lookup: CDR1 SEHNR, CDR2 FQNEAQ (reference sequence). CDR3 residues: CASSKRTVNTKAFF. The CDR3 DNA is TGTGCCAGCAGCAAAAGGACGGTGAACACTAAAGCTTTCTTT.

This clonotype was found many times. This chain links TRBV6-2 or TRBV6-3 with TRBJ1-1, with a weak D call TRBD1 (5 bases). V was trimmed by 5 bases and J by 3 bases, leaving 10 bases between them. CDR3 length equals 13 residues. Germline-derived CDR1 and CDR2 are MNHEY and SVGEGT. The CDR3 DNA reads as TGTGCCAGCAGTCCTGACAGCCACACTGAAGCTTTCTTT. As protein: CASSPDSHTEAFF.

This clonotype was recorded at least ten times. The V call is TRBV4-1, the J call TRBJ2-3; perhaps D is TRBD1 or TRBD2 (5 bases each). V was clipped by 5 bases and J by 4 bases, with 16 bases between them. The CDR3 runs 15 residues. CDR1 and CDR2 (germline): MGHRA, YSYEKL. Here the CDR3 DNA reads TGCGCCAGCAGCTTTAGTGTCGGGGCCCCAGATACGCAGTATTTT. Translating gives CASSFSVGAPDTQYF.

In this sample, this clonotype turned up a few times. The chain joins TRBV2 to TRBJ2-7; the match to TRBD1 covers 7 bases. Germline lookup yields CDR1 SNHLY and CDR2 FYNNEI. The ends lost 7 bases at V and 3 bases at J; junction bases unmatched: 6. The CDR3 length is 13 residues. In DNA form, the CDR3 reads TGTGCCAGCATGCCAGGGGGTTTCTACGAGCAGTACTTC. Translated, it gives CASMPGGFYEQYF.

This clonotype appeared many times. The rearrangement joins TRBV6-5 to TRBJ2-4; D remains unclear. Between the trimmed V and J ends, which lost 6 bases and 1 base, there was a span of 10 bases. The CDR3 runs to 14 residues. Germline assignment: CDR1 MNHEY and CDR2 SVGAGI. CDR3 residues: CASSGHGAKNIQYF. For the CDR3, the DNA is TGTGCCAGCAGCGGGCACGGGGCCAAAAACATTCAGTACTTC.

This clonotype was counted between two and nine times. This chain links TRBV29-1 with TRBJ2-7; 10 nucleotides agree with TRBD2. V lost 0 bases and J lost 1; bases outside the gene matches: 9. This CDR3 has 17 amino acids. Germline V CDR1 and CDR2: SQVTM, ANQGSEA. Written as DNA, the CDR3 is TGCAGCGTTGAAGATCGCCTAGCGGGAGTTGGATCCTACGAGCAGTACTTC. This encodes CSVEDRLAGVGSYEQYF.

V and J are TRBV6-5 and TRBJ1-3; a weak D match, TRBD1 (6 bases). The CDR3 spans 15 residues. Between the trimmed V and J ends, which lost 5 bases and 2 bases, there was a span of 13 bases. Per the germline V gene, CDR1 is MNHEY and CDR2 is SVGAGI. CDR3 nucleotides: TGTGCCAGCAGTCGGGTGGCAGGGGCTGGAAACACCATATATTTT. This gives the protein CASSRVAGAGNTIYF.

With respect to this clonotype: A much larger clone differs from this one at a single base, so this may be a read error. J is TRBJ2-1 and V is TRBV7-9; TRBD2 is a possible D gene (5 bases). The V gene lost 4 bases and the J gene lost 8 bases, with 18 bases spanning the gap. In germline, CDR1 is SEHNR, CDR2 FQNEAQ (reference sequence). This CDR3 is 15 amino acids long. The DNA of the CDR3 is TGTGCCAGCAGCTCTGCTGGGAGCGATGGCGATGAGCAGTTCTTC. Protein: CASSSAGSDGDEQFF.

This clonotype was counted ten times or more. This chain connects TRBV15 to TRBJ2-7; D may be TRBD2 (5 bases). V lost 5 bases and J 7 bases, leaving 18 bases between the germline ends. The V gene's germline CDR1 is LNHNV and CDR2 YYDKDF (reference sequence). The CDR3 is 14 amino acids. This chain's CDR3 is CATSFSGTPQEQYF. The CDR3 region has the DNA TGTGCCACCAGCTTTTCGGGAACCCCTCAGGAGCAGTACTTC. The full variable domain, its missing parts supplied by reference TRBV15 and TRBJ2-7, is DAMVIQNPRYQVTQFGKPVTLSCSQTLNHNVMYWYQQKSSQAPKLLFHYYDKDFNNEADTPDNFQSRRPNTSFCFLDIRSPGLGDTAMYLCATSFSGTPQEQYFGPGTRLTVT.

The table lists this clonotype with many counts. This sequence joins TRBV5-1 and TRBJ1-1, with D possibly TRBD1 on 5 matching bases. Per the germline V gene, CDR1 is SGHRS and CDR2 is YFSETQ. The V end lost 4 bases, the J end lost 3 bases, and 13 bases lay between the germline ends. The CDR3 contains 14 residues. CDR3: CASSPLDRHTEAFF. As DNA, the CDR3 is TGCGCCAGCAGCCCCCTTGACAGACACACTGAAGCTTTCTTT.

This clonotype occurred many times. This chain joins TRBV6-1 and TRBJ1-3; D gene uncertain. Germline assignment: CDR1 MNHNS and CDR2 SASEGT. The CDR3 is 13 amino acids. Trimming removed 5 bases at V and 3 bases at J, with 8 bases between. CDR3 sequence: CASSPLGGNTIYF. Written as DNA, the CDR3 is TGTGCCAGCAGTCCCCTCGGTGGAAACACCATATATTTT.

This clonotype was seen a handful of times. The V and J genes are TRBV13 and TRBJ2-5; 14 nucleotides line up with TRBD2. Germline V gene sequence: CDR1 PRHDT, CDR2 FYEKMQ (reference sequence). CDR3 length equals 16 residues. Trimming cost V 4 bases and J 5 bases; bases outside gene matches: 6. The DNA for the CDR3 is TGTGCCAGCAGCTATGGACTAGCGGGGGGCCTGGAGACCCAGTACTTC. Translation: CASSYGLAGGLETQYF.

Remarks on this clonotype: The final CDR3 position lacks the conserved phenylalanine or tryptophan, pointing to a likely read error. The chain combines TRBV28 with TRBJ1-5, with 8 nucleotides matching TRBD1. V shed 6 bases and J 6 bases; nucleotides not matched to a gene: 4. The CDR3 contains 13 residues. The germline CDR1 and CDR2 sequences are MDHEN and SYDVKM. CDR3 bases: TGTGCCAGCAGCGACAGGGGCGGTCAGCCCCAGCATCTT. This encodes CASSDRGGQPQHL.

V gene TRBV11-2 combines with J gene TRBJ2-1; unclear D gene. Deletions cut 0 bases from V and 2 bases from J, with 5 bases between. CDR1 and CDR2 from the germline V gene are SGHAT and FQNNGV. The CDR3 extends over 14 amino acids. CDR3 coding DNA: TGTGCCAGCAGCTTAGACGGAGCCTACAATGAGCAGTTCTTC. The encoded protein is CASSLDGAYNEQFF.

The sample holds many counts of this clonotype. V and J are TRBV27 and TRBJ1-2; 9 nucleotides agree with TRBD1. V shed 8 bases and J 6 bases; nucleotides not matched to a gene: 7. Germline values: CDR1 MNHEY, CDR2 SMNVEV (reference sequence). The CDR3 length is 13 residues. The chain's CDR3 is CASSLGQGHGYTF. The CDR3 DNA sequence: TGTGCCAGCTCCCTTGGACAGGGGCATGGCTACACCTTC.

The rearrangement joins TRBV15 to TRBJ2-2; D remains ambiguous. Trimming left V 0 bases short and J 5 bases short, with 16 bases between. Germline loops: CDR1 LNHNV, CDR2 YYDKDF (reference sequence). The CDR3 consists of 17 residues. CDR3 DNA: TGTGCCACCAGCAGAGAAGGGCAACCGACCGGGACCGGGGAGCTGTTTTTT. It specifies CATSREGQPTGTGELFF.

This clonotype was observed a few times. The V call is TRBV4-3, the J call TRBJ2-7, with 9 nucleotides matching TRBD1. Unmatched junction bases numbered 6, after V lost 3 bases and J lost 0 bases. Looked up from germline, CDR1 is LGHNA and CDR2 is YSLEER. This CDR3 contains 16 residues. This chain's CDR3 is CASSQTWDRVSYEQYF. The CDR3 DNA reads TGCGCCAGCAGCCAGACTTGGGACAGGGTCTCCTACGAGCAGTACTTC.

With respect to this clonotype: Being one base from a much bigger clone, this may be a read error. V gene TRBV29-1 combines with J gene TRBJ2-2, with a tentative D call TRBD1 (6 bases). Germline V gene sequence: CDR1 SQVTM, CDR2 ANQGSEA. V dropped 1 base and J dropped 6 bases, with 15 bases sitting between them. This CDR3 comprises 15 residues. CDR3 in amino acids: CSVEGPRGFPGELFF. CDR3 DNA sequence: TGCAGCGTTGAAGGTCCCAGGGGTTTCCCCGGGGAGCTGTTTTTT.

This clonotype was recorded at least ten times. This chain connects TRBV7-9 to TRBJ2-1; 7 bases fit TRBD1. The CDR3 is 13 amino acids. CDR1 and CDR2 from the germline V gene are SEHNR and FQNEAQ (reference sequence). V dropped 3 bases and J dropped 9; count of bases not matched to a gene: 5. CDR3 region: CASSLRQGTEQFF. The CDR3 DNA reads TGTGCCAGCAGCTTGAGACAGGGCACTGAGCAGTTCTTC.